One and the same sample provided the 28 T cell receptor beta chains below, sequenced in a study of identical twins' blood T cells. TCRdb re-called the 5' RACE reads with MiXCR, one entry per CDR3 protein. In the table there are about 370,000 distinct CDR3 sequences, roughly 28% of which are singletons. Sequenced material: PBMCs. The receptors were gathered from a woman between 18 and 55 years old in good health.

This chain uses TRBV20-1 with TRBJ2-3, with TRBD1 matching 8 bases. Germline assignment: CDR1 DFQATT and CDR2 SNEGSKA (reference sequence). The CDR3 is 11 amino acids. The CDR3 coding sequence is TGCGCGACAGGGGTTGAGGATACGCAGTATTTT. Translation: CATGVEDTQYF.

About this clonotype: Relative to the germline gene, one junction end is altered; a read error may explain this. The chain employs TRBV11-2 and TRBJ1-5; D unresolved. Per germline, CDR1 SGHAT and CDR2 FQNNGV. There are 14 residues in the CDR3. The CDR3 is CASLVSTLNQPHHF. CDR3 nucleotide sequence: TGTGCCAGCTTGGTTTCAACACTCAATCAGCCCCATCATTTT. The full variable domain, with the rest looked up from reference TRBV11-2 and TRBJ1-5, is EAGVAQSPRYKIIEKRQSVAFWCNPISGHATLYWYQQILGQGPKLLIQFQNNGVVDDSQLPKDRFSAERLKGVDSTLKIQPAKLEDSAVYLCASLVSTLNQPHHFGDGTRLSIL.

The chain is built from TRBV9 and TRBJ2-2; D uncertain. V was trimmed by 4 bases and J by 5 bases, leaving 12 bases between them. The CDR3 loop spans 14 amino acids. Germline V gene sequence: CDR1 SGDLS, CDR2 YYNGEE. DNA of the CDR3: TGTGCCAGCAGCATCAGGCGCTATACCGGGGAGCTGTTTTTT. It encodes CASSIRRYTGELFF.

This clonotype has more than one count but fewer than ten. The rearrangement links TRBV29-1 to TRBJ2-3; D is unclear. CDR3 length: 14 amino acids. The V end lost 4 bases, the J end lost 4 bases, and 15 bases lay between the germline ends. CDR1 and CDR2 from the germline V gene are SQVTM and ANQGSEA. CDR3: CSVGQTSWADTQYF. The CDR3 bases are TGCAGCGTTGGTCAGACTTCTTGGGCAGATACGCAGTATTTT.

The chain carries TRBV10-2 and TRBJ2-1; TRBD2 matches 13 bases. This CDR3 is built from 17 residues. Germline assignment: CDR1 WSHSY and CDR2 SAAADI. Trimming cost V 10 bases and J 0 bases; bases outside gene matches: 9. The CDR3 sequence: CATKRTSGSSSYNEQFF. CDR3 bases: TGCGCCACTAAGAGGACTAGCGGGAGCAGCTCCTACAATGAGCAGTTCTTC.

This rearrangement joins TRBV11-2 to TRBJ1-1; no clear D gene. The CDR3 covers 13 residues. Trimming removed 6 bases at V and 1 base at J, with 9 bases between. Germline-derived CDR1 and CDR2 are SGHAT and FQNNGV. CDR3: CASRTRKNTEAFF. CDR3 nucleotide sequence: TGTGCCAGCAGGACACGCAAGAACACTGAAGCTTTCTTT. Full variable domain (outside the CDR3, taken from reference TRBV11-2 and TRBJ1-1): EAGVAQSPRYKIIEKRQSVAFWCNPISGHATLYWYQQILGQGPKLLIQFQNNGVVDDSQLPKDRFSAERLKGVDSTLKIQPAKLEDSAVYLCASRTRKNTEAFFGQGTRLTVV.

The V call is TRBV6-6, the J call TRBJ2-3; D ambiguous. Germline CDR1 MNHNY, CDR2 SVGAGI (reference sequence). V was pared by 1 base and J by 8 bases, with 4 bases between. The length of the CDR3 is 11 residues. CDR3 in DNA: TGTGCCAGCAGTTACTTCGGTACGCAGTATTTT. Residues: CASSYFGTQYF.

Concerning this clonotype: This is likely a read error, given that the CDR3 carries no conserved phenylalanine or tryptophan at its end. The J gene is TRBJ1-1, the V gene TRBV6-2 or TRBV6-3, with TRBD1 as a possible D gene (6 bases). The V and J ends lost 6 bases and 2 bases respectively, with 13 bases between them. Germline V gene sequence: CDR1 MNHEY, CDR2 SVGEGT. This CDR3 region has 14 residues. For the CDR3, the DNA is TGTGCCAGCAGCGTGGCAGGGGTAAACACTGAAGCTTTCCTT. Translating it yields CASSVAGVNTEAFL.

This clonotype has more than one count but fewer than ten. The V and J genes are TRBV25-1 and TRBJ2-1; D is possibly TRBD2 (5 bases). The CDR3 extends over 11 amino acids. Trimming shortened V by 10 bases and J by 8 bases, and 12 bases separated the two germline ends. Per germline, CDR1 MGHDK and CDR2 SYGVNS. DNA for the CDR3: TGTGCCACTTCACCCGGGGATGAGCAGTTCTTC. Protein product: CATSPGDEQFF.

In this sample, this clonotype turned up a few times. This chain joins TRBV14 and TRBJ1-1, with TRBD1 as a possible D gene (5 bases). Per the germline V gene, CDR1 is SGHDN and CDR2 is FVKESK. The V end was cut by 6 bases, the J end by 7 bases, with 18 bases between. The CDR3 consists of 14 residues. For the CDR3, the DNA is TGTGCCAGCAGGGGGACCGCCCCGCCTGGTGAAGCTTTCTTT. It translates to CASRGTAPPGEAFF.

The J gene is TRBJ1-1, the V gene TRBV6-5; 8 positions match TRBD1. Germline assignment: CDR1 MNHEY and CDR2 SVGAGI. Trimming cost V 1 base and J 5 bases; bases outside gene matches: 6. The CDR3 runs 15 residues. CDR3 residues: CASSYWTGLWTEAFF. The CDR3 region has the DNA TGTGCCAGCAGTTACTGGACAGGGCTTTGGACTGAAGCTTTCTTT.

The rearrangement uses TRBV29-1 and TRBJ2-1, with D maybe TRBD2 (5 bases). The CDR3 length is 14 residues. The V gene lost 1 base and the J gene lost 4 bases, with 11 bases spanning the gap. Germline V CDR1 and CDR2: SQVTM, ANQGSEA. CDR3 loop: CSVEGRLLYNEQFF. CDR3 sequence (DNA): TGCAGCGTTGAAGGACGACTACTGTACAATGAGCAGTTCTTC.

This clonotype occurred many times. The rearrangement uses TRBV19 and TRBJ1-1; TRBD1 agrees at 9 bases. Germline values: CDR1 LNHDA, CDR2 SQIVND (reference sequence). V lost 4 bases, J lost 5 bases, and 5 bases stayed unmatched. The CDR3 spans 14 residues. The CDR3 DNA reads TGTGCCAGTAGTAAACAGGGGGCGTTGACTGAAGCTTTCTTT. Its translation: CASSKQGALTEAFF.

This clonotype occurred a few times. The chain carries TRBV7-9 and TRBJ1-1; possibly TRBD1 for D (5 bases). This CDR3 spans 14 amino acids. Trimming cost V 6 bases and J 0 bases, with 11 bases left between them. The germline CDR1 and CDR2 sequences are SEHNR and FQNEAQ (reference sequence). CDR3 in DNA: TGTGCCAGCAGACCTTCAGGGATGAACACTGAAGCTTTCTTT. This gives the protein CASRPSGMNTEAFF.

The chain links TRBV3-1 to TRBJ1-4; perhaps TRBD1 as D (6 bases). The CDR3 is made up of 18 amino acids. V dropped 7 bases and J dropped 0 bases, with 21 bases sitting between them. Germline V gene lookup returns CDR1 LGHDT and CDR2 YNNKEL (reference sequence). CDR3 in DNA: TGTGCCAGCACGAACGTCGTGGCAGGGGACACAACTAATGAAAAACTGTTTTTT. Protein: CASTNVVAGDTTNEKLFF.

V is TRBV12-3 or TRBV12-4 and J is TRBJ2-3; the D gene is possibly TRBD2 (7 bases). The germline V and J ends were trimmed by 5 bases and 5 bases, with 20 bases remaining between them. This CDR3 is built from 16 residues. CDR3 in amino acids: CASSGTRRGAGDTQYF. Here the CDR3 DNA reads TGTGCCAGCAGTGGGACGCGACGGGGGGCAGGAGATACGCAGTATTTT.

The rearrangement links TRBV27 to TRBJ1-1; 8 positions agree with TRBD1. The germline V gene encodes CDR1 MNHEY and CDR2 SMNVEV (reference sequence). The CDR3 runs to 14 residues. V lost 2 bases to trimming and J lost 5 bases; unmatched junction nucleotides: 4. CDR3 sequence reads: CASSLQGARTEAFF. In DNA form, the CDR3 reads TGTGCCAGCAGTTTACAGGGGGCAAGGACTGAAGCTTTCTTT.

This clonotype has a handful of counts. The genes are TRBV29-1 and TRBJ1-2; D is perhaps TRBD1 (5 bases). CDR1 and CDR2 (germline): SQVTM, ANQGSEA. This CDR3 spans 12 amino acids. With 4 bases removed from V and 2 bases from J, the gap between germline ends came to 8 bases. This CDR3 reads CSVGGENYGYTF. The CDR3 coding sequence is TGCAGCGTTGGGGGCGAAAACTATGGCTACACCTTC.

The V and J genes are TRBV20-1 and TRBJ1-3, with a possible D match to TRBD1 (5 bases). With 5 bases removed from V and 0 bases from J, the gap between germline ends came to 8 bases. The CDR3 is 13 residues long. Germline values: CDR1 DFQATT, CDR2 SNEGSKA (reference sequence). The CDR3 bases are TGCAGTGCTGCGGGGGGCTCTGGAAACACCATATATTTT. Protein sequence: CSAAGGSGNTIYF.

The genes are TRBV12-3 or TRBV12-4 and TRBJ1-1; 11 positions agree with TRBD1. The CDR3 is 15 residues long. With V trimmed by 7 bases and J by 4 bases, 8 bases remained unmatched. The CDR3 loop is CASITTGTGGTEAFF. The CDR3 bases are TGTGCCAGCATTACTACCGGGACAGGGGGCACTGAAGCTTTCTTT.

This clonotype was picked up a small number of times. The conserved phenylalanine or tryptophan normally closing the CDR3 is absent here, so this likely arose from a read error. The chain employs TRBV11-2 and TRBJ1-2; 8 positions agree with TRBD1. J gave up 7 bases and V 3 bases, and 7 bases lay outside the gene matches. The CDR3 contains 14 residues. Per germline, CDR1 SGHAT and CDR2 FQNNGV. Written as DNA, the CDR3 is TGTGCCAGCAGCTTCGGACAGGGACATTCTGGCTACACCTCC. This encodes CASSFGQGHSGYTS.

This clonotype was picked up a small number of times. The chain couples TRBV5-1 to TRBJ2-3, with a weak D call TRBD1 (6 bases). This CDR3 is 15 amino acids long. CDR1 is SGHRS and CDR2 is YFSETQ in the germline V gene. Trimming removed 5 bases at V and 2 bases at J, with 15 bases between. The CDR3 here is CASRNDRTPTDTQYF. The CDR3 DNA follows: TGCGCCAGCAGGAACGACAGGACCCCCACAGATACGCAGTATTTT.

This clonotype has at least ten counts. The J gene is TRBJ1-2, the V gene TRBV20-1; D possibly corresponds to TRBD1 (6 bases). The length of the CDR3 is 13 residues. The V end was cut by 3 bases, the J end by 4 bases, with 12 bases between. Germline-derived CDR1 and CDR2 are DFQATT and SNEGSKA (reference sequence). This chain's CDR3 is CSASDRPSYGYTF. The CDR3 DNA sequence: TGCAGTGCTAGTGACAGGCCGAGCTATGGCTACACCTTC.

In its sample, this clonotype was seen a few times. The chain carries TRBV9 and TRBJ1-1; TRBD1 aligns across 7 bases. The germline V gene encodes CDR1 SGDLS and CDR2 YYNGEE. V dropped 1 base and J dropped 4; count of bases not matched to a gene: 4. This CDR3 has 14 amino acids. The CDR3 spells CASSVRGLGTEAFF. The CDR3, as DNA: TGTGCCAGCAGCGTAAGGGGGCTGGGCACTGAAGCTTTCTTT.

This clonotype was picked up many times. The gene calls are TRBV12-3 or TRBV12-4 and TRBJ1-1; D gene uncertain. This CDR3 region has 13 residues. V dropped 6 bases and J dropped 1 base, with 9 bases sitting between them. CDR3 nucleotides: TGTGCCAGCAGGCGGGGTTGGAACACTGAAGCTTTCTTT. Translating it yields CASRRGWNTEAFF.

A note on this clonotype: A much larger clone is a single base away; this may be a read error. The chain recombines TRBV20-1 with TRBJ1-5, with D perhaps TRBD1 (6 bases). The CDR3 contains 14 residues. Germline lookup yields CDR1 DFQATT and CDR2 SNEGSKA (reference sequence). The CDR3 DNA is TGCATTGTAGGACCCCGACAGGGCAATCAGCCCCAGCATTTT. Protein: CIVGPRQGNQPQHF.

The rearrangement joins TRBV19 to TRBJ2-6; a possible D gene is TRBD2 (5 bases). This CDR3 spans 15 amino acids. Trimming left V 3 bases short and J 1 base short, with 7 bases between. Germline V CDR1 and CDR2: LNHDA, SQIVND (reference sequence). The CDR3 loop is CASSMWESGANVLTF. As DNA, the CDR3 is TGTGCCAGTAGTATGTGGGAGTCTGGGGCCAACGTCCTGACTTTC.

V and J are TRBV6-2 or TRBV6-3 and TRBJ2-1; 11 bases match TRBD2. V lost 4 bases and J lost 7; bases outside the gene matches: 12. Germline V lookup: CDR1 MNHEY, CDR2 SVGEGT. The CDR3 runs 17 residues. The CDR3: CASSLRLTSGMKNEQFF. The CDR3 bases are TGTGCCAGCAGTTTACGGTTGACTAGCGGGATGAAGAATGAGCAGTTCTTC.